This T cell receptor beta chain derives from a study of shared clonotypes between healthy human individuals (TCRdb year 2020). Study-wide context: The cohort included a few men and two women between 18 and 49 years of age. Per donor, three plates each were used for CD4 naive and CD4 memory, two for CD8 naive, and one for CD8 memory. To estimate repertoire size and how much clonotypes are shared between individuals, the study performed deep sequencing of blood TCR repertoires from about 5 healthy adults. To increase sequencing depth and limit assay-specific biases, different laboratories used diverse techniques to prepare libraries and sequence TCR repertoires. Leukapheresis yielded between about 0.94 and 9 billion PBMCs per donor.

CDR1 and CDR2, looked up from the germline V gene, are SGHRS and YFSETQ. V is clipped by 3 bases and J by 2 bases, and the sequence between their germline boundaries is 15 bases long. The CDR3 spans 15 residues, from the cysteine through the phenylalanine. Only CDR3 DNA is held: 45 bases, read in frame from base 1. The table lists this clone with a few counts. The antigen it recognizes is unknown. No much larger clone is present one base from it, and per-base qualities are unavailable. The donors were healthy, HIV-negative adults with no recently reported acute infections or vaccinations. All donors were Caucasian adults living in Nashville, Tennessee, USA. CD4+ T cells were enriched by magnetic negative selection, after which naive cells were positively selected on CD45RA and the negative fraction was taken as the memory subset. Blood was collected by leukapheresis, and PBMCs were isolated by Ficoll-Histopaque density gradient centrifugation and then cryopreserved in liquid nitrogen vapor phase. Analytical flow cytometry was used to check the purity and quantity of each magnetically sorted T cell population. From each sorted fraction, genomic DNA was isolated and quantified by UV absorbance on a Nanodrop 2000c.

Using the deep immunoSEQ assay, multiplex PCR amplified TCR CDR3 regions from genomic DNA. Genomic DNA extracted from each cell subset was distributed evenly over all wells of several immunoSEQ 96-well plates, and each plate served as one replicate. For sorted subsets, about 220 ng of genomic DNA, equivalent to roughly 30,000 T cell genomes, went into each replicate PCR. Purified libraries were quantified with a Qubit 3.0 fluorometer, sized on a Bioanalyzer 2100, and re-quantified with the KAPA Library Quantification kit. Each immunoSEQ 96-well plate was sequenced on its own single-read 150-cycle Illumina NextSeq 550 flow cell. Turning to the authors' computational methods: Because only junctional sequences without quality scores were contained in the immunoSEQ output, filtering matching that applied to full-length reads could not be performed. Sequences were annotated with PyIR, a Python wrapper for IgBLAST v1.9, using IMGT germline references to assign V/J genes and CDR3. Any read was removed if the V/J assignment was weak (E-value above 1e-6), the CDR3 was missing, or the read contained stop codons, out-of-frame junctions, or ambiguous translated residues. A V3J clonotype was defined by an identical inferred V gene, J gene, and CDR3 amino acid sequence. The percentage overlap between two repertoires was calculated by dividing the number of shared unique clonotypes by the size of the smaller repertoire. Richness of each repertoire was evaluated using RTK rarefaction, the Chao1 estimator, and Recon v2.1 estimates of unobserved clonotypes. OLGA was used to compute generation probabilities for all TCRbeta clonotypes that the gDNA method yielded from a few donors. Held by TCRdb, this immuneACCESS table contains in-frame sequences only and omits some clones. Under half of the omission traces to an unresolved V gene where checked; the cause of the rest is unknown. V, J and clone size are taken as reported in that table, and D and trimming were inferred from the DNA itself. For this sample there are 780,000 or so clones; around 70% appear just once. The top ten hold less than 2% of the sample.

The paper's findings and limits, for the study overall: Clonotypes shared by all four sorted-subset donors showed higher generation probabilities than non-shared clonotypes. When a handful of donors were compared, the shared fraction of clonotypes was 5% to 6.5% for naive CD4, about 4% for naive CD8, roughly 2.5% for memory CD4, and 0.4% for memory CD8. Only blood was sampled, and tissue TCR repertoires likely differ from those in blood. Larger estimated clonotype richness was generally found for naive subsets than for memory subsets. The small number of donors limited the genetic and exposure-history diversity represented. Based on pairwise subsampling, the degree of clonotype sharing among donors was expected to be affected by sequencing depth. Rarefaction of sorted-subset datasets indicated incomplete sequencing despite the large sequencing depth.

In this chain, TRBV5-1 is recombined with TRBJ2-7; no confident D gene assignment can be made. The receptor was isolated from a woman in her twenties or thirties in good health. Sequencing was performed on memory CD4+ T cells sorted from blood. In the paper's terms, the cell subset or site label means: CD45RA-negative fraction. The DNA sequence is TGCGCCAGCAGCTCCTCAGGTAGTGGGACCTACGAGCAGTACTTC. The encoded protein is CASSSSGSGTYEQYF.